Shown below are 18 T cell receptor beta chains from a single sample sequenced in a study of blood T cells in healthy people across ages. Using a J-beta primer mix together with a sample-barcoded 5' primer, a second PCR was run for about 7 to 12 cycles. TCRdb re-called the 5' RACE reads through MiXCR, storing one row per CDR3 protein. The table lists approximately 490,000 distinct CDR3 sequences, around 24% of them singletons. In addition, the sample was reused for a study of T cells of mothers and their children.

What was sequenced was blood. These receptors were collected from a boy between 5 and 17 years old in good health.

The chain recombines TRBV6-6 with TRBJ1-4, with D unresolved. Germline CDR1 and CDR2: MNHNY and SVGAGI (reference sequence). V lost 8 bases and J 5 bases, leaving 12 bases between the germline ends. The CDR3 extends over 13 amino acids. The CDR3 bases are TGTGCCAGCGAGGAACGTCGGAATGAAAAACTGTTTTTT. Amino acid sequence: CASEERRNEKLFF.

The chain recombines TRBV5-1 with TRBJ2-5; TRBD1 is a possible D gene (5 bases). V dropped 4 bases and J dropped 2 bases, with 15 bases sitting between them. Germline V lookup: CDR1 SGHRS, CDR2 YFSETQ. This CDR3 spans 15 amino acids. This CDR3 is CASSRKGQAQETQYF. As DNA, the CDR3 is TGCGCCAGCAGCCGCAAAGGACAAGCACAAGAGACCCAGTACTTC.

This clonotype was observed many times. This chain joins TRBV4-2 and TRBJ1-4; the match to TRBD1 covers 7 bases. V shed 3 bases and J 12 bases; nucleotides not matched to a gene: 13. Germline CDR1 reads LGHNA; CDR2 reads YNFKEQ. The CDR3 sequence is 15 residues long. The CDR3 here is CASSHTGVGPMQLFF. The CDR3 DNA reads TGTGCCAGCAGCCACACAGGGGTCGGTCCGATGCAACTGTTTTTT.

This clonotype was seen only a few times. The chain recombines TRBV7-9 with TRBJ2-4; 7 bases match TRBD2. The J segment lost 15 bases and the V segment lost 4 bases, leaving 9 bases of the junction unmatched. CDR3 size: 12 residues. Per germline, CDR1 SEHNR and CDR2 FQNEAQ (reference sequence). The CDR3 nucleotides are TGTGCCAGCAGCTCCTGGGGGGGATACGGGTACTTC. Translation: CASSSWGGYGYF.

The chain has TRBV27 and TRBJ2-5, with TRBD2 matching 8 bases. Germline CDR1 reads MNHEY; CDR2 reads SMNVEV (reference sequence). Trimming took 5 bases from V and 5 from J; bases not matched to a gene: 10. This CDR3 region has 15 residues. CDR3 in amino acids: CASSNLREGPETQYF. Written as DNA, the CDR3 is TGTGCCAGCAGTAACCTACGGGAGGGCCCCGAGACCCAGTACTTC.

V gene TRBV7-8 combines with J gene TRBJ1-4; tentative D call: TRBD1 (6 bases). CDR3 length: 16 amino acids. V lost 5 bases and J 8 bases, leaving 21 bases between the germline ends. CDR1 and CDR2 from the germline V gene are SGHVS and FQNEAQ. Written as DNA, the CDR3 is TGTGCCAGCAGCCGGGCTACCGCGGGGGCTGAAGAAAAACTGTTTTTT. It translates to CASSRATAGAEEKLFF.

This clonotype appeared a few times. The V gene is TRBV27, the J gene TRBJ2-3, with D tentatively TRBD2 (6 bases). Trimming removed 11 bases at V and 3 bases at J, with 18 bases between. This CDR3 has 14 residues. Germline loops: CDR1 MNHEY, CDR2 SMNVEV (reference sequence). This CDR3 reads CACKVAGRTDTQYF. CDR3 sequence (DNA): TGTGCCTGTAAGGTCGCGGGACGTACAGATACGCAGTATTTT.

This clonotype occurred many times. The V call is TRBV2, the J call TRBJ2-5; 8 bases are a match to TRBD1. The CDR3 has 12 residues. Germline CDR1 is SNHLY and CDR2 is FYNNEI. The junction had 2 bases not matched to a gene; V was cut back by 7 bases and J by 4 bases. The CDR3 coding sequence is TGTGCCAGCACCGGACAGGGAGAGACCCAGTACTTC. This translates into CASTGQGETQYF.

The CDR3 protein is CASSGGTSGVTDTQYF. CDR3 DNA: TGCGCCAGCAGCGGGGGGACTAGCGGAGTCACAGATACGCAGTATTTT. J is TRBJ2-3 and V is TRBV5-1; 11 nucleotides agree with TRBD2. From germline, CDR1 is SGHRS and CDR2 YFSETQ. V dropped 4 bases and J dropped 2; count of bases not matched to a gene: 6. CDR3 length: 16 amino acids.

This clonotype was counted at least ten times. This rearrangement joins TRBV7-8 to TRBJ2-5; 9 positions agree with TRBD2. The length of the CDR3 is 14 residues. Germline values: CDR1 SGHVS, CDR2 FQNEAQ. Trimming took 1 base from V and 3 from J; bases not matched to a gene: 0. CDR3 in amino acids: CASSLGLAEETQYF. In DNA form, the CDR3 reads TGTGCCAGCAGCTTAGGACTAGCGGAAGAGACCCAGTACTTC.

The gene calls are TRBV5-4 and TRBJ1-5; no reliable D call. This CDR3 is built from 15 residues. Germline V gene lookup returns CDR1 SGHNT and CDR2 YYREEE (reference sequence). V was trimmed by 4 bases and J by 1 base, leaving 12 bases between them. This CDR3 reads CASSPYPGSNQPQHF. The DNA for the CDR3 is TGTGCCAGCAGCCCTTATCCGGGGAGCAATCAGCCCCAGCATTTT.

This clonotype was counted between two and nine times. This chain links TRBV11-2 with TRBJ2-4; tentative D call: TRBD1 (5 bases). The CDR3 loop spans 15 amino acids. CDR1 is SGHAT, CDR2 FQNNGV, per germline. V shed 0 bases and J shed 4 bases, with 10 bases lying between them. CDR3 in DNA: TGTGCCAGCAGCTTAGAGGGGCAGATTAAAAACATTCAGTACTTC. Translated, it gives CASSLEGQIKNIQYF.

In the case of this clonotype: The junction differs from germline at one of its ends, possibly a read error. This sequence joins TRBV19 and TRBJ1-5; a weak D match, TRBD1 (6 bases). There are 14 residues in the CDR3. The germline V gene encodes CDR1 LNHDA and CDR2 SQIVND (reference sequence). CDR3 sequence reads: CASRTRQDNQPRHF. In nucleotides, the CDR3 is TGTGCCAGTAGGACCCGACAGGACAATCAGCCCCGGCATTTT.

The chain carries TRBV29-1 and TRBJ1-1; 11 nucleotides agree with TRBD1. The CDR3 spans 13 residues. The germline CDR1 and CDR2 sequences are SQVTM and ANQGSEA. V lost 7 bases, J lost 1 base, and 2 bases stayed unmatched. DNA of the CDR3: TGCAGCGCGGACAGGGGGCGGAACACTGAAGCTTTCTTT. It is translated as CSADRGRNTEAFF.

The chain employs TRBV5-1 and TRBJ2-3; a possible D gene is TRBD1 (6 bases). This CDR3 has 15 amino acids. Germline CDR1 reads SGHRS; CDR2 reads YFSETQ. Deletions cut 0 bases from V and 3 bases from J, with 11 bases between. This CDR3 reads CASSLATGWTDTQYF. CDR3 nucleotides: TGCGCCAGCAGCTTGGCTACAGGGTGGACAGATACGCAGTATTTT.

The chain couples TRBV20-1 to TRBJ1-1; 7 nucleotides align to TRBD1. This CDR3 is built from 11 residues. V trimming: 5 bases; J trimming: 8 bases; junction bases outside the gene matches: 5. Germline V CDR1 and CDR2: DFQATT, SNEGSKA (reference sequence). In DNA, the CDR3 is TGCAGTGCTGGGACAGAAAGGGAAGCTTTCTTT. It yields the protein CSAGTEREAFF.

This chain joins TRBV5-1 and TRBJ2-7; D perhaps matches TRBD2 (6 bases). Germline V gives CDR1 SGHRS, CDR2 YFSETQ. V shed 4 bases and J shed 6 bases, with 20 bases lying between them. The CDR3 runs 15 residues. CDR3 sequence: CASSPLAGTDGEQYF. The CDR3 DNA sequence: TGCGCCAGCAGCCCACTAGCTGGGACCGACGGCGAGCAGTACTTC.

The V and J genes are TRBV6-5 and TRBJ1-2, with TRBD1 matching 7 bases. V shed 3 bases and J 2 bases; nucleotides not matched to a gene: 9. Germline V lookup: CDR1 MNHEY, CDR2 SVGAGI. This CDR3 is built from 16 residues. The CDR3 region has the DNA TGTGCCAGCAGTTATGCGGTAGCGACAGGGAACTATGGCTACACCTTC. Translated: CASSYAVATGNYGYTF.